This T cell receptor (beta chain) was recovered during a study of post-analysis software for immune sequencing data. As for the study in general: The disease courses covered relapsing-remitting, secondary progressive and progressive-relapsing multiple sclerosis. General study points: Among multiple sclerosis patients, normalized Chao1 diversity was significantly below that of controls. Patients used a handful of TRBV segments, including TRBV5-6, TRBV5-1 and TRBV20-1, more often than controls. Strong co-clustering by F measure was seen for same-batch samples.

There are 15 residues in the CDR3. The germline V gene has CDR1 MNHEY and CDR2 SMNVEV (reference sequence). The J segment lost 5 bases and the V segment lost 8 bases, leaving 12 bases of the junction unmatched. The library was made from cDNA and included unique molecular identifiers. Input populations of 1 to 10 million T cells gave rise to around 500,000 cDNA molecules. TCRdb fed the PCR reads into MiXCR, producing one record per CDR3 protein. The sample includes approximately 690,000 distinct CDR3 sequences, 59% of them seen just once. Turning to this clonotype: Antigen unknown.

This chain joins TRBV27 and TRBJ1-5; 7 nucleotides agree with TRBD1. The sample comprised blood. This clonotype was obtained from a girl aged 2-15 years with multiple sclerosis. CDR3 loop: CASAVQGQAHQPQHF. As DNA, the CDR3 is TGTGCCAGCGCTGTACAAGGACAGGCTCATCAGCCCCAGCATTTT.